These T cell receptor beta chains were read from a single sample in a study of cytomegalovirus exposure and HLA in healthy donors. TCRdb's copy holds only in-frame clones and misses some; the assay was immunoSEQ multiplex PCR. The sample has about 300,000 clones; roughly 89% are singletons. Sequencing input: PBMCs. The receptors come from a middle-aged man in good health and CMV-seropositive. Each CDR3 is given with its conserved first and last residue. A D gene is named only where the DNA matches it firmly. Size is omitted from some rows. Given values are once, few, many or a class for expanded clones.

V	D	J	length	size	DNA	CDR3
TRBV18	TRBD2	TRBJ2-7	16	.	TGTGCCAGCTCACCAGGTGGCGCGGGAGTATCCTACGAGCAGTACTTC	CASSPGGAGVSYEQYF
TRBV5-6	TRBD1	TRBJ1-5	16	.	TGTGCCAGCAGCTTTGGGACAGGGGGTCACAATCAGCCCCAGCATTTT	CASSFGTGGHNQPQHF
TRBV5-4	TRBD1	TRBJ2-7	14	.	TGTGCCAGCAGCTTGCGGGACAGACCCTACGAGCAGTACTTC	CASSLRDRPYEQYF
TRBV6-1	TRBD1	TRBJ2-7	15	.	TGTGCCAGCGGCTACAGGGGGAGAACGCGCTACGAGCAGTACTTC	CASGYRGRTRYEQYF
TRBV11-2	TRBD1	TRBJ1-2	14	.	TGTGCCAGCACCGAAGGGGGGACAGACTATGGCTACACCTTC	CASTEGGTDYGYTF
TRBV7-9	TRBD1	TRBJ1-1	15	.	TGTGCCAGCACCTCAACCGGGACAGTGAACACTGAAGCTTTCTTT	CASTSTGTVNTEAFF
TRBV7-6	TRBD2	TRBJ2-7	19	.	TGTGCCAGCAGCTCCCGGGGGACTAGCGGGTACTTGAGCTCCTACGAGCAGTACTTC	CASSSRGTSGYLSSYEQYF
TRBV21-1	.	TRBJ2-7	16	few	TGTGCCAGCAGCAAGGGAGGACTAGCGGGAGCCTACGAGCAGTACTTC	CASSKGGLAGAYEQYF
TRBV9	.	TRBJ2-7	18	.	TGTGCCAGCAGCGTAGTGCCCCCCCCCGACGATCAGGGCAGCGAGCAGTACTTC	CASSVVPPPDDQGSEQYF
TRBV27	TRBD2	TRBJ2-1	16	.	TGTGCCAGCAGTGAAGAAACTAGCGGGGGTTACAATGAGCAGTTCTTC	CASSEETSGGYNEQFF
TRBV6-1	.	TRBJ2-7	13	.	TGTGCCAGCAGTGAACAGAGGCTATACGAGCAGTACTTC	CASSEQRLYEQYF
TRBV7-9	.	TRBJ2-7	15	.	TGTGCCAGCAGCTGGGGAGGACTACCGTCCTACGAGCAGTACTTC	CASSWGGLPSYEQYF
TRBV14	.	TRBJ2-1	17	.	TGTGCCAGCAGCGAGCCACATCCAACAGGGCCCTACAATGAGCAGTTCTTC	CASSEPHPTGPYNEQFF
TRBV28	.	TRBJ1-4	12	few	TGTGCCGGGGGGGACATGGCCGAAAAACTGTTTTTT	CAGGDMAEKLFF
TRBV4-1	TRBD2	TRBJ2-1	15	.	TGCGCCAGCAGCCCGCTAGCGGGAGGGGACAATGAGCAGTTCTTC	CASSPLAGGDNEQFF
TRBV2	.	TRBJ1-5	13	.	TGTGCCAGCAGGACAGAGAGCAATCAGCCCCAGCATTTT	CASRTESNQPQHF
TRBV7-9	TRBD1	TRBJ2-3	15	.	TGTGCCAGCAGCCTCGGACAGGGGAAGAGAGATACGCAGTATTTT	CASSLGQGKRDTQYF
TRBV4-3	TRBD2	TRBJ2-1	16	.	TGCGCCAGCAGCCCAGGAAGCGGGAGTACTTACAATGAGCAGTTCTTC	CASSPGSGSTYNEQFF
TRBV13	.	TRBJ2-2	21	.	TGTGCCAGCAGCGCCCACCCGGACAGTCCGGGACTACGGTCATCAAGCGGGGAGCTGTTTTTT	CASSAHPDSPGLRSSSGELFF
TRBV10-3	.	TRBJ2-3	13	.	TGTGCCATCAGTGTGAGGTCAGCCGATACGCAGTATTTT	CAISVRSADTQYF
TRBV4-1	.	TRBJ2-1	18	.	TGCGCCAGCAGCCAAGACCAAGCGGACGGGCTTGTCTACAATGAGCAGTTCTTC	CASSQDQADGLVYNEQFF
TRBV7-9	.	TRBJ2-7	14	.	TGTGCCAGCAGCGATCCCTCCGGGATCAACGAGCAGTACTTC	CASSDPSGINEQYF
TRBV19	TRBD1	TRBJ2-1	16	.	TGTGCCAGTAGTATTGGGACAGGGGCCGCCTACAATGAGCAGTTCTTC	CASSIGTGAAYNEQFF
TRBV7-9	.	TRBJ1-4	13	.	TGTGCCAGCAGCTTAGGGGTGGAGGGTGAACTGTTTTTT	CASSLGVEGELFF
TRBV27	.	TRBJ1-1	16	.	TGTGCCAGCAGTTTTCTAGGGCAGGGGCAGAACACTGAAGCTTTCTTT	CASSFLGQGQNTEAFF
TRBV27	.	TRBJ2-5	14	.	TGTGCCAGCAGTCCGACTAGGGTCCAAGAGACCCAGTACTTC	CASSPTRVQETQYF
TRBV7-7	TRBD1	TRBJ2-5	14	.	TGTGCTAGCAGCTTCAGGGGGCACGGGGAGACCCAGTACTTC	CASSFRGHGETQYF
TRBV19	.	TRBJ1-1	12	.	TGTGCCAGTAGTATTGCGAGGACTGAAGCTTTCTTT	CASSIARTEAFF
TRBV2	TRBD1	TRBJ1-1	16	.	TGTGCCAGCAGTGAAGGGCCGGGACAGGCGAACACTGAAGCTTTCTTT	CASSEGPGQANTEAFF
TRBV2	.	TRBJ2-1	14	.	TGTGCCAGCAGTATTGGACTTTCCTTGGATGAGCAGTTCTTC	CASSIGLSLDEQFF
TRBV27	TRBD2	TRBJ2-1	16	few	TGTGCCAGCCGGACCAGGCTAGCGGGCTTCTACAATGAGCAGTTCTTC	CASRTRLAGFYNEQFF
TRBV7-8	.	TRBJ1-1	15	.	TGTGCCAGCAGCCCACCAGGGGCGATGGCCACTGAAGCTTTCTTT	CASSPPGAMATEAFF
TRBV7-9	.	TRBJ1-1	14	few	TGTGCCAGCAGCTTAGCTGGGAGGGACACTGAAGCTTTCTTT	CASSLAGRDTEAFF
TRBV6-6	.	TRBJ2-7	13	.	TGTGCCAGCAGACAGGCAACCCGCTACGAGCAGTACTTC	CASRQATRYEQYF
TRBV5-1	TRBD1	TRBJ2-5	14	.	TGCGCCAGCAGGACAGGGGCGTATACGGAGACCCAGTACTTC	CASRTGAYTETQYF
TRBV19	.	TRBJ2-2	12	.	TGTGCCAGTAGACTCGACACCGGGGAGCTGTTTTTT	CASRLDTGELFF
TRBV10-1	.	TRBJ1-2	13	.	TGCGCCAGCAGTGAGTCGGAGAGCTATGGCTACACCTTC	CASSESESYGYTF
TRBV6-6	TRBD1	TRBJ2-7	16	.	TGTGCCAGCAGAAGAGCCGCGGGACAGGGAGGATCCGAGCAGTACTTC	CASRRAAGQGGSEQYF
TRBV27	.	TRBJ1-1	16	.	TGTGCCAGCAGTTTATTCGGCAGGGGATCGAACACTGAAGCTTTCTTT	CASSLFGRGSNTEAFF
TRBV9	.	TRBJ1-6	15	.	TGTGCCAGCAGCGTGGCGGCGATGAATAATTCACCCCTCCACTTT	CASSVAAMNNSPLHF
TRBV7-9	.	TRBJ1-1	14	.	TGTGCCAGCAGACGGGACACCCTGAACACTGAAGCTTTCTTT	CASRRDTLNTEAFF
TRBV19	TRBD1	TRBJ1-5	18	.	TGTGCCAGTAGTTCCGGGACAGGATCTCTTTATAGCAATCAGCCCCAGCATTTT	CASSSGTGSLYSNQPQHF
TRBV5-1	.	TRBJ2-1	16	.	TGCGCCAGCAGCTTAGACGGGAGCCCTTACTACAATGAGCAGTTCTTC	CASSLDGSPYYNEQFF
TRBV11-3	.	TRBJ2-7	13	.	TGTGCCAGCAGCTTCAATATGGAGAACGAGCAGTACTTC	CASSFNMENEQYF
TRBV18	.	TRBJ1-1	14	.	TGTGCCAGCTCACCACCGAGCGGCAGCCCTGAAGCTTTCTTT	CASSPPSGSPEAFF
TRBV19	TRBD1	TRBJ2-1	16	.	TGTGCCAGTAGTATAGCGGACAGGGCCCGAAATGCTGAGCAGTTCTTC	CASSIADRARNAEQFF
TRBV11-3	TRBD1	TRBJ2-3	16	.	TGTGCCAGCAGCTTAGGACCAGGGGGCGGCACAGATACGCAGTATTTT	CASSLGPGGGTDTQYF
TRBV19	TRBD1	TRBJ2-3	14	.	TGTGCCAGTAGTCTGGACAGGGTCACAGATACGCAGTATTTT	CASSLDRVTDTQYF
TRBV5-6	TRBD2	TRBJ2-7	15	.	TGTGCCAGCAGCTTTCTAGCGGGAGGGCCTCACGAGCAGTACTTC	CASSFLAGGPHEQYF
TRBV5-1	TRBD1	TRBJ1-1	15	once	TGCGCCAGCAGCTTGCGGACAGGGGCGAACACTGAAGCTTTCTTT	CASSLRTGANTEAFF
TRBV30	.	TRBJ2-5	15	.	TGTGCCTGGAGTGTAGGTGGGAGGAGAGAAGAGACCCAGTACTTC	CAWSVGGRREETQYF